The TCR beta chain under discussion was sequenced for a study of control samples from healthy donors and cancer patients. Germline V lookup: CDR1 LNHNV, CDR2 YYDKDF (reference sequence). Trimming pared 5 bases from V and 1 base from J, leaving 10 bases between. This CDR3 region has 14 residues. TCRdb keeps only in-frame clones here, not all; method: immunoSEQ multiplex PCR. This sample yields 70,000 to 85,000 clones, of which around 84% are seen a single time; under 14% belongs to the top ten. The sample holds a few counts of this clone. The rearrangement joins TRBV15 to TRBJ2-3, with D perhaps TRBD2 (5 bases). The sequenced sample consisted of PBMCs. This receptor was taken from a man aged 60 to 69 with head and neck cancer. CDR3 in amino acids: CATSLRTGTDTQYF. DNA of the CDR3: TGTGCCACCAGCCTACGGACTGGCACAGATACGCAGTATTTT.